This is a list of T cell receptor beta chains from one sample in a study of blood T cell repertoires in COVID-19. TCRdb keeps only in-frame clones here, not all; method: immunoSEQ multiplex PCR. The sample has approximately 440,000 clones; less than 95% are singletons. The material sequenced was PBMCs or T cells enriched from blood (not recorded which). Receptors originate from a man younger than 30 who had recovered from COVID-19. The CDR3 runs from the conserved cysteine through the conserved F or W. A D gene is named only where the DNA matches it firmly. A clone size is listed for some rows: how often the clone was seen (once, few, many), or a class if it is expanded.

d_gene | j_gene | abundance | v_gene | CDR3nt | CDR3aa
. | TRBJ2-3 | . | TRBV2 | TGTGCCAGCAGTGAAGCCCCCAAAGATACGCAGTATTTT | CASSEAPKDTQYF
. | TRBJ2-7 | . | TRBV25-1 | TGTGCCAGCAGTGGAGGTATGGGCAGGGGTGTAACTGACGAGCAGTACTTC | CASSGGMGRGVTDEQYF
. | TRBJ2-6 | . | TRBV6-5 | TGTGCCAGCAGTTACTCCCGGAGCTCTGGGGCCAACGTCCTGACTTTC | CASSYSRSSGANVLTF
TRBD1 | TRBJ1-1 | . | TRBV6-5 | TGTGCCAGCAGTTACTCTGCGGGACAGGGTGCTTTCTTT | CASSYSAGQGAFF
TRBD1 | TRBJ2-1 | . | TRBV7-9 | TGTGCCAGCAGCCCCCAGACAGGGCAAAGCTCCTACAATGAGCAGTTCTTC | CASSPQTGQSSYNEQFF
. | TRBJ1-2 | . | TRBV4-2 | TGTGCCAGCAGCCCTGGAGGAGGGTACGGCTATGGCTACACCTTC | CASSPGGGYGYGYTF
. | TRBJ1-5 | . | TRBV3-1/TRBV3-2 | TGTGCCAGCACCAGGAGAGGACAGACCCATAGCAATCAGCCCCAGCATTTT | CASTRRGQTHSNQPQHF
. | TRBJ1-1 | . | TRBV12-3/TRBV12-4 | TGTGCCAGCAGCTACGTTGACACTGAAGCTTTCTTT | CASSYVDTEAFF
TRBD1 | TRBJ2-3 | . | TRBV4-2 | TGTGCCAGCAGCCAGCAACAGGGGGCTAGCACAGATACGCAGTATTTT | CASSQQQGASTDTQYF
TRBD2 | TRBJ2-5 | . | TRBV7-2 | TGTGCCAGCAGCCTTCGACTAGCGGGAGGGCCTGGGTACTTC | CASSLRLAGGPGYF
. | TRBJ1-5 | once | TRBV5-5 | TGTGCCAGCAGCTTCCATCAGGGGAAAGGTCAGCCCCAGCATTTT | CASSFHQGKGQPQHF
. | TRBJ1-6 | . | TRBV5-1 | TGCGCCAGCAGCTTGGCCGGTAGGGGCAATTCACCCCTCCACTTT | CASSLAGRGNSPLHF
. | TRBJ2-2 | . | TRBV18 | TGTGCCAGCTCAGTACTGCAGGCGAACACCGGGGAGCTGTTTTTT | CASSVLQANTGELFF
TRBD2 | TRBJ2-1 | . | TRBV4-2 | TGTGCCAGCAGACCGGGACTAGCGCGGAATGAGCAGTTCTTC | CASRPGLARNEQFF
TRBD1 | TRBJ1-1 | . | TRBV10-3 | TGTGCCATCATGGGACAGGTCGGATTGAGCACTGAAGCTTTCTTT | CAIMGQVGLSTEAFF
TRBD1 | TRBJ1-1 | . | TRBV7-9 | TGTGCCAGCAGCTTACGGGACAGGGGTCCTGAAGCTTTCTTT | CASSLRDRGPEAFF
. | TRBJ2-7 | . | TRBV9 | TGTGCCAGCAGCGTAGGAAATATGGCGGCGGAACCGCAGTACTTC | CASSVGNMAAEPQYF
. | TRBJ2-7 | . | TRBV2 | TGTGCCAGCAGTGGAGTGTTGCTAGGTTCCTACGAGCAGTACTTC | CASSGVLLGSYEQYF
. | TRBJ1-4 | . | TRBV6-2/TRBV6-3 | TGTGCCAGCAGTAGTCCGCTAGGGACTGGCGAAAAACTGTTTTTT | CASSSPLGTGEKLFF
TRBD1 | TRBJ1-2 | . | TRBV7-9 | TGTGCCAGCAGCTTAGTAGGGGGCGTTATCTATGGCTACACCTTC | CASSLVGGVIYGYTF
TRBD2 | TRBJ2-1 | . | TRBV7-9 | TGTGCCAGCAGCTCCTGGTGGCCTAGCGGGAGTTCCTCCTACAATGAGCAGTTCTTC | CASSSWWPSGSSSYNEQFF
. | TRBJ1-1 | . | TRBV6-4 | TGTGCCAGCAGTGTAAACGGAGGATTTGAAGCTTTCTTT | CASSVNGGFEAFF
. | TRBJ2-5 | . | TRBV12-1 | TGTGCCAGAGGGTACCACCCCGGGGGAAAAGAGACCCAGTACTTC | CARGYHPGGKETQYF
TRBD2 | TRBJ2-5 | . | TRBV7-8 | TGTGCCAGCAGCACAGGGACCGGGACTAGCCAAGAGACCCAGTACTTC | CASSTGTGTSQETQYF
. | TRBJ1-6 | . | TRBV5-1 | TGCGCCAGCAGCTTGGAAGGGGAGGGTAATTCACCCCTCCACTTT | CASSLEGEGNSPLHF
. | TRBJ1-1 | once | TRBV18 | TGTGCCAGCTCACCACCCCACCCGGCGGGTAAAGCTTTCTTT | CASSPPHPAGKAFF
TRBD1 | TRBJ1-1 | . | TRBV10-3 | TGTGCGACGTCGGGGACAGGGGTGAACACTGAAGCTTTCTTT | CATSGTGVNTEAFF
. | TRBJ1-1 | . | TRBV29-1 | TGCAGCGTTCGTAAGGGGGAGACTGAAGCTTTCTTT | CSVRKGETEAFF
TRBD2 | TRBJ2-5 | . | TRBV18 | TGTGCCAGCTCCTATGTGCGGACTAGCGGGTACCAAGAGACCCAGTACTTC | CASSYVRTSGYQETQYF
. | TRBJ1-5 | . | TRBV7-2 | TGTGCCAGCAGCTTAGCGTCAGACAATCAGCCCCAGCATTTT | CASSLASDNQPQHF